The 30 T cell receptor beta chains below were found in one sample sequenced in a study of beta chain features in type 1 diabetes. Expressed TCRB transcripts were sequenced after all isolated RNA was converted to cDNA. The repertoire was sequenced with immunoSEQ multiplex PCR; TCRdb's copy has only in-frame clones and lacks some. The sample consists of roughly 230,000 clones, around 9.6% of them appearing once. Sequenced material: naive CD4+ T cells from blood. The receptors originated from a woman in her late teens or twenties in good health.

Concerning this clone: Additional DNA sequences in this sample encode the identical CDR3. The chain carries TRBV6-5 and TRBJ1-2; D not resolved. Germline CDR1 MNHEY, CDR2 SVGAGI. V was shortened by 3 bases and J by 8 bases, with 10 bases between the two germline ends. The length of the CDR3 is 12 residues. In DNA, the CDR3 is TGTGCCAGCAGTTATGGCGGCCAGGGCTACACCTTC. Protein product: CASSYGGQGYTF.

Points on this clone: One junction end disagrees with the germline gene, perhaps due to a read error. Here the CDR3 DNA reads TGCGCCAGCACCTTGGTCGCGGGAGTCGACGAGCAGTACTTC. Amino acid sequence: CASTLVAGVDEQYF. The gene calls are TRBV5-1 and TRBJ2-7, with 7 bases matching TRBD2. Per germline, CDR1 SGHRS and CDR2 YFSETQ. The CDR3 is 14 residues long.

There are a few counts of this clone. V is TRBV6-1 and J is TRBJ2-3; the match to TRBD1 covers 7 bases. With 6 bases clipped from V and 0 bases from J, the junction kept 6 bases outside the gene matches. CDR3 length: 15 amino acids. Germline lookup yields CDR1 MNHNS and CDR2 SASEGT. The CDR3 sequence: CASRSGTVSTDTQYF. The DNA for the CDR3 is TGTGCCAGCAGATCCGGGACAGTAAGCACAGATACGCAGTATTTT.

Comment on this clone: One end of the junction fails to match germline, which may point to a read error. The chain combines TRBV10-3 with TRBJ1-4, with TRBD1 as a possible D gene (6 bases). Looked up from germline, CDR1 is ENHRY and CDR2 is SYGVKD. The CDR3 has 15 amino acids. CDR3 region: CAINEEDRPNEKLFF. The CDR3 DNA reads as TGTGCCATCAATGAGGAAGACAGGCCGAATGAAAAACTGTTTTTT.

The chain joins TRBV7-6 to TRBJ2-5, with 10 bases matching TRBD1. The CDR3 runs to 18 residues. The germline CDR1 and CDR2 sequences are SGHVS and FNYEAQ. The V gene end was trimmed by 0 bases and the J gene end by 2 bases; junction bases not matched to a gene: 9. The CDR3 reads CASSLAPRDRGLQETQYF. The CDR3 DNA is TGTGCCAGCAGCTTAGCCCCTCGGGACAGGGGACTTCAAGAGACCCAGTACTTC.

This rearrangement joins TRBV25-1 to TRBJ2-5, with 9 bases fitting TRBD1. Germline CDR1 reads MGHDK; CDR2 reads SYGVNS. This CDR3 spans 14 amino acids. The ends lost 6 bases at V and 2 bases at J; junction bases unmatched: 4. The CDR3 loop is CASSGTGTQETQYF. The DNA of the CDR3 is TGTGCCAGCAGCGGGACAGGGACTCAAGAGACCCAGTACTTC.

This clone was seen at least ten times. The V gene is TRBV23-1, the J gene TRBJ2-7, with D maybe TRBD2 (5 bases). TRBV23-1 carries the ORF label, with uncertain function. The V end was cut by 3 bases, the J end by 3 bases, with 9 bases between. This CDR3 has 13 residues. The CDR3 region is CASSQPRVYEQYF. Written as DNA, the CDR3 is TGCGCCAGCAGTCAGCCGAGGGTCTACGAGCAGTACTTC.

There are a few counts of this clone. Germline is not matched at one junction end, which may reflect a read error. The chain joins TRBV30 to TRBJ2-7; 8 positions match TRBD1. This CDR3 comprises 16 residues. Germline CDR1 reads GTSNPN; CDR2 reads SVGIG (reference sequence). CDR3 DNA: TGTGCCTGGAGTGTAGTGCGCCCGAGACAGGGGCCGGTATATATCTTC. This translates into CAWSVVRPRQGPVYIF.

This clone came up a few times. The genes are TRBV6-1 and TRBJ1-4; D gene uncertain. The CDR3 runs to 13 residues. CDR1 MNHNS and CDR2 SASEGT come from the germline V gene. The V gene lost 7 bases and the J gene lost 7 bases, with 13 bases spanning the gap. The CDR3 nucleotides are TGTGCCAGCACACTCGACGGGAGTGAAAAACTGTTTTTT. Translation gives CASTLDGSEKLFF.

The rearrangement links TRBV18 to TRBJ1-1; D is undetermined. V gave up 3 bases and J gave up 1 base, with 9 bases separating them. This CDR3 region has 14 residues. Germline values: CDR1 KGHSH, CDR2 LQKENI. CDR3 loop: CASSPKAGNTEAFF. The CDR3 region has the DNA TGTGCCAGCTCACCTAAGGCGGGGAACACTGAAGCTTTCTTT.

The chain couples TRBV2 to TRBJ2-7; D is perhaps TRBD1 (6 bases). V lost 3 bases and J 4 bases, leaving 10 bases between the germline ends. The CDR3 has 13 amino acids. CDR1 and CDR2 (germline): SNHLY, FYNNEI. The CDR3 sequence is CASSDWDKYEQYF. The CDR3 DNA sequence: TGTGCCAGCAGTGATTGGGACAAGTACGAGCAGTACTTC. Together with reference TRBV2 and TRBJ2-7, the CDR3 gives the full variable domain: EPEVTQTPSHQVTQMGQEVILRCVPISNHLYFYWYRQILGQKVEFLVSFYNNEISEKSEIFDDQFSVERPDGSNFTLKIRSTKLEDSAMYFCASSDWDKYEQYFGPGTRLTVT.

The sample holds a few counts of this clone. This sequence joins TRBV5-1 and TRBJ2-1; 11 bases agree with TRBD1. The CDR3 is 16 residues long. Germline V lookup: CDR1 SGHRS, CDR2 YFSETQ. V shed 4 bases and J 8 bases; nucleotides not matched to a gene: 11. The CDR3 spells CASSLIPGQGGYEQFF. CDR3 nucleotide sequence: TGCGCCAGCAGCCTGATACCGGGACAGGGGGGCTATGAGCAGTTCTTC.

The chain recombines TRBV21-1 with TRBJ2-5; the D segment call TRBD2 is taken from the table without a DNA check. TRBV21-1 is recorded as a pseudogene. CDR3 length: 19 residues. CDR3 sequence reads: CASSKGSGPSGGRRETQYF. CDR3 in DNA: TGTGCCAGCAGCAAAGGGTCGGGGCCTAGCGGCGGTCGTAGGGAGACCCAGTACTTC.

The rearrangement uses TRBV10-2 and TRBJ1-2; no clear D gene. Deletions cut 7 bases from V and 9 bases from J, with 15 bases between. Germline values: CDR1 WSHSY, CDR2 SAAADI. This CDR3 has 12 amino acids. In DNA, the CDR3 is TGCGCCAGCACTCCTGCCGGTTCTCGCTACACCTTC. This sequence encodes CASTPAGSRYTF.

This clone was observed a few times. The rearrangement links TRBV18 to TRBJ2-3, with TRBD2 matching over 7 bases. In germline, CDR1 is KGHSH, CDR2 LQKENI. There are 16 residues in the CDR3. Unmatched junction bases numbered 9, after V lost 1 base and J lost 5 bases. CDR3 nucleotide sequence: TGTGCCAGCTCACCACTCGGGACTACGAGGGGAGATACGCAGTATTTT. Protein sequence: CASSPLGTTRGDTQYF.

This sequence joins TRBV27 and TRBJ1-1; TRBD1 matches 9 bases. This CDR3 has 14 residues. Germline loops: CDR1 MNHEY, CDR2 SMNVEV (reference sequence). The V gene end was trimmed by 5 bases and the J gene end by 3 bases; junction bases not matched to a gene: 4. The CDR3 reads CASSKTGGDTEAFF. The CDR3 DNA reads TGTGCCAGCAGTAAGACAGGGGGGGACACTGAAGCTTTCTTT.

This chain uses TRBV7-9 with TRBJ1-1; 10 nucleotides line up with TRBD1. Germline V CDR1 and CDR2: SEHNR, FQNEAQ (reference sequence). CDR3 size: 14 residues. Trimming removed 7 bases from V and 1 base from J; junction bases left unmatched: 3. CDR3 bases: TGTGCCAGCACCCGACAGGGGGCGAACACTGAAGCTTTCTTT. Translated, it gives CASTRQGANTEAFF.

This clone was found a few times. This chain connects TRBV6-1 to TRBJ2-7, with 12 bases that match TRBD1. CDR3 length equals 14 residues. Germline V CDR1 and CDR2: MNHNS, SASEGT. The ends lost 7 bases at V and 2 bases at J; junction bases unmatched: 3. The CDR3 loop reads CASTRDRGPYEQYF. The CDR3, as DNA: TGTGCCAGCACGAGGGACAGGGGGCCCTACGAGCAGTACTTC.

This clone has only a few counts. This chain links TRBV19 with TRBJ2-1; 7 bases are shared with TRBD2. The CDR3 runs to 15 residues. Germline lookup yields CDR1 LNHDA and CDR2 SQIVND (reference sequence). V lost 4 bases, J lost 9 bases, and 12 bases stayed unmatched. CDR3 loop: CASSRSRERSSEQFF. In DNA, the CDR3 is TGTGCCAGTAGTAGGTCGCGGGAGAGGTCGAGTGAGCAGTTCTTC.

The gene calls are TRBV18 and TRBJ2-1, with 7 bases identical to TRBD2. With 6 bases clipped from V and 1 base from J, the junction kept 6 bases outside the gene matches. Germline V gives CDR1 KGHSH, CDR2 LQKENI. The CDR3 is 15 residues long. The CDR3 protein is CASSRELGSYNEQFF. In DNA form, the CDR3 reads TGTGCCAGCTCGCGGGAGTTGGGTTCCTACAATGAGCAGTTCTTC.

This clone was observed a few times. The chain combines TRBV7-2 with TRBJ2-3; possibly TRBD2 for D (6 bases). The length of the CDR3 is 17 residues. Trimming removed 3 bases at V and 2 bases at J, with 18 bases between. Germline V gene sequence: CDR1 SGHTA, CDR2 FQGNSA. CDR3 sequence: CASSFYGSGSITDTQYF. The CDR3 region has the DNA TGTGCCAGCAGCTTCTATGGGAGCGGGTCGATCACAGATACGCAGTATTTT.

The rearrangement links TRBV11-2 to TRBJ1-1; possibly TRBD1 for D (6 bases). Deletions cut 11 bases from V and 1 base from J, with 14 bases between. Germline assignment: CDR1 SGHAT and CDR2 FQNNGV. CDR3 length: 13 amino acids. DNA for the CDR3: TGTGCCGTTGGTACAGGGACGAACACTGAAGCTTTCTTT. Its protein product is CAVGTGTNTEAFF.

The sample holds a few counts of this clone. The chain joins TRBV11-2 to TRBJ2-7; D gene unclear. Between the trimmed V and J ends, which lost 1 base and 2 bases, there was a span of 6 bases. The CDR3 length is 13 residues. Germline lookup yields CDR1 SGHAT and CDR2 FQNNGV. CDR3 sequence: CASSLGHTYEQYF. In nucleotides, the CDR3 is TGTGCCAGCAGCTTAGGGCACACCTACGAGCAGTACTTC.

The chain is built from TRBV6-1 and TRBJ2-3; D is unresolved. Germline CDR1 MNHNS, CDR2 SASEGT. There are 14 residues in the CDR3. V gave up 3 bases and J gave up 4 bases, with 11 bases separating them. The CDR3 region is CASSDWVGADTQYF. In nucleotides, the CDR3 is TGTGCCAGCAGTGATTGGGTAGGAGCAGATACGCAGTATTTT.

The rearrangement links TRBV5-1 to TRBJ2-1; 11 bases line up with TRBD2. The CDR3 is made up of 18 amino acids. The germline V gene encodes CDR1 SGHRS and CDR2 YFSETQ. V dropped 4 bases and J dropped 7; count of bases not matched to a gene: 16. CDR3 residues: CASSQNFPTSGRGNEQFF. The CDR3 region has the DNA TGCGCCAGCAGCCAAAATTTTCCAACTAGCGGGAGAGGTAATGAGCAGTTCTTC.

V usage is TRBV5-1 and J usage is TRBJ2-2, with D unresolved. The germline V gene has CDR1 SGHRS and CDR2 YFSETQ. The CDR3 is made up of 17 amino acids. The V end was cut by 3 bases, the J end by 1 base, with 16 bases between. The CDR3 DNA sequence: TGCGCCAGCAGCTACCCTAGGAAGTCGGGGAACACCGGGGAGCTGTTTTTT. Translation gives CASSYPRKSGNTGELFF. Based on the CDR3 plus reference TRBV5-1 and TRBJ2-2, the full variable domain is KAGVTQTPRYLIKTRGQQVTLSCSPISGHRSVSWYQQTPGQGLQFLFEYFSETQRNKGNFPGRFSGRQFSNSRSEMNVSTLELGDSALYLCASSYPRKSGNTGELFFGEGSRLTVL.

This clone was seen more than once but under ten times. The chain couples TRBV5-1 to TRBJ2-7; a possible D gene is TRBD2 (7 bases). CDR1 is SGHRS and CDR2 is YFSETQ in the germline V gene. The CDR3 has 16 amino acids. V was shortened by 3 bases and J by 3 bases, with 19 bases between the two germline ends. The CDR3 nucleotides read TGCGCCAGCAGCTCGGGCCTGGGGGGGCCCGACTACGAGCAGTACTTC. Its translation is CASSSGLGGPDYEQYF.

The V call is TRBV18, the J call TRBJ1-2, with TRBD1 as a possible D gene (6 bases). Germline CDR1 KGHSH, CDR2 LQKENI. V lost 2 bases, J lost 6 bases, and 13 bases lay in between. The CDR3 runs 14 residues. This CDR3 reads CASSPRGQWNGYTF. CDR3 sequence (DNA): TGTGCCAGCTCACCAAGAGGACAGTGGAATGGCTACACCTTC.

This clone was seen more than once but under ten times. The chain combines TRBV6-1 with TRBJ2-5, with 12 bases aligning to TRBD2. V dropped 6 bases and J dropped 6; count of bases not matched to a gene: 5. This CDR3 has 14 residues. Per the germline V gene, CDR1 is MNHNS and CDR2 is SASEGT. This chain's CDR3 is CASRLAGGEKTQYF. Here the CDR3 DNA reads TGTGCCAGCAGACTAGCGGGGGGTGAGAAGACCCAGTACTTC.

This clone showed up just a few times. The rearrangement uses TRBV10-2 and TRBJ1-5; D is unclear. The V and J ends lost 4 bases and 5 bases respectively, with 6 bases between them. This CDR3 is built from 12 residues. The germline CDR1 and CDR2 sequences are WSHSY and SAAADI. CDR3 residues: CASSGGDQPQHF. The CDR3 bases are TGCGCCAGCAGTGGAGGAGATCAGCCCCAGCATTTT.